This T cell receptor beta chain was profiled in a study of T-cell reconstitution after alpha-beta-depleted transplantation in children. This clonotype was counted only a few times. Unique molecular identifiers were used to barcode this TCRbeta library. In TCRdb, the PCR reads were re-called with MiXCR into one record per CDR3 protein. The sample shows about 540,000 distinct CDR3 sequences, about 18% of them seen only once. Between the trimmed V and J ends, which lost 5 bases and 4 bases, there was a span of 24 bases. CDR3 length equals 17 residues. The TCR sequence derives from a human donor who donated a stem cell graft to a child with acute lymphoblastic leukemia. The specimen comprised PBMCs from the stem cell graft donor, sampled from the stem cell graft. This chain uses TRBV12-3 or TRBV12-4 with TRBJ2-7; D is possibly TRBD2 (8 bases). The CDR3 region has the DNA TGTGCCAGCAGTACCGACAGGGAACAGCGGGAGTGGTACGAGCAGTACTTC. Translation: CASSTDREQREWYEQYF.